These 8 T cell receptor beta chains came from one sample sequenced in a study of blood T cells in healthy people across ages. Alongside a J-beta primer mix, a sample-barcoded 5' primer served in a second PCR lasting about 6 to 11 cycles. TCRdb re-called the 5' RACE reads through MiXCR, storing one row per CDR3 protein. The sample lists 650,000 to 900,000 distinct CDR3 sequences, 55% to 65% occurring once. The specimen sequenced was blood. Receptor source: a man between 25 and 39 years old in good health.

In its sample, this clonotype was seen a few times. V is TRBV12-3 or TRBV12-4 and J is TRBJ2-4, with D unclear. The length of the CDR3 is 16 residues. Between the trimmed V and J ends, which lost 5 bases and 2 bases, there was a span of 16 bases. CDR3 in amino acids: CASSLGWGISKNIQYF. The CDR3 DNA reads TGTGCCAGCAGTCTTGGCTGGGGAATTTCCAAAAACATTCAGTACTTC.

The rearrangement joins TRBV20-1 to TRBJ1-5; no reliable D call. V shed 5 bases and J shed 5 bases, with 10 bases lying between them. Germline-derived CDR1 and CDR2 are DFQATT and SNEGSKA (reference sequence). The CDR3 length is 12 residues. The CDR3 is CSAALSDQPQHF. The CDR3, as DNA: TGCAGTGCTGCACTGTCTGATCAGCCCCAGCATTTT.

The V call is TRBV20-1, the J call TRBJ2-3; the D gene is possibly TRBD2 (5 bases). The length of the CDR3 is 16 residues. Trimming shortened V by 0 bases and J by 1 base, and 14 bases separated the two germline ends. Germline loops: CDR1 DFQATT, CDR2 SNEGSKA (reference sequence). CDR3 nucleotides: TGCAGTGCTAGAGATCTGAAGGGTAGCGGCACAGATACGCAGTATTTT. Protein sequence: CSARDLKGSGTDTQYF.

This clonotype was recorded a few times. V and J are TRBV29-1 and TRBJ2-5; the D is unclear. The germline CDR1 and CDR2 sequences are SQVTM and ANQGSEA. This CDR3 is 12 amino acids long. V was clipped by 5 bases and J by 0 bases, with 7 bases between them. The CDR3 nucleotides are TGCAGCGTTAATGTGTACCAAGAGACCCAGTACTTC. Translated: CSVNVYQETQYF.

The CDR3 loop is CASSLRSVVSYNEQFF. As DNA, the CDR3 is TGTGCCAGCAGTTTAAGATCAGTGGTCTCCTACAATGAGCAGTTCTTC. V gene TRBV12-3 or TRBV12-4 combines with J gene TRBJ2-1; D is ambiguous. Trimming removed 2 bases at V and 0 bases at J, with 11 bases between. This CDR3 spans 16 amino acids.

The J gene is TRBJ2-1, the V gene TRBV20-1, with 10 bases aligning to TRBD1. This CDR3 has 14 residues. Germline V CDR1 and CDR2: DFQATT, SNEGSKA (reference sequence). With 5 bases clipped from V and 8 bases from J, the junction kept 9 bases outside the gene matches. CDR3 loop: CSAYPGQGTDEQFF. The CDR3 DNA is TGCAGTGCTTATCCGGGACAGGGGACAGATGAGCAGTTCTTC.

V is TRBV2 and J is TRBJ2-1; D perhaps matches TRBD2 (5 bases). The J call may be incorrect, as the DNA end agrees better with TRBJ2-7. Per germline, CDR1 SNHLY and CDR2 FYNNEI. The length of the CDR3 is 14 residues. The chain's CDR3 is CASRTGSSYNEQYF. The CDR3, as DNA: TGTGCCAGCCGGACTGGCAGCTCCTACAATGAGCAGTACTTC.

V usage is TRBV20-1 and J usage is TRBJ2-6; no clear D gene. CDR1 and CDR2 from the germline V gene are DFQATT and SNEGSKA (reference sequence). The length of the CDR3 is 16 residues. Trimming shortened V by 4 bases and J by 0 bases, and 13 bases separated the two germline ends. CDR3 DNA: TGCAGTGCTAAAAAGGTTTCCTTCTCTGGGGCCAACGTCCTGACTTTC. Its translation: CSAKKVSFSGANVLTF.